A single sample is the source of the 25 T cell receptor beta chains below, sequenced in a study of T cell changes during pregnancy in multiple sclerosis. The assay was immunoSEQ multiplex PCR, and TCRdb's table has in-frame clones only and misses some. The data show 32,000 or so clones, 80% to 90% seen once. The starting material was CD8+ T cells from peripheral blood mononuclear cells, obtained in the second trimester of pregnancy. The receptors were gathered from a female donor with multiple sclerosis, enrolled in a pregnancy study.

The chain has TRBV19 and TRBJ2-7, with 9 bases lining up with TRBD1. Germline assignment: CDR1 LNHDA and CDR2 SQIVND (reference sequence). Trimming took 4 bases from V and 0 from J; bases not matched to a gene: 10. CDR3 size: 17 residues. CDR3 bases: TGTGCCAGTAGTACAAGGGGGGACAGGGCGTCCTCCTACGAGCAGTACTTC. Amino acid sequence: CASSTRGDRASSYEQYF.

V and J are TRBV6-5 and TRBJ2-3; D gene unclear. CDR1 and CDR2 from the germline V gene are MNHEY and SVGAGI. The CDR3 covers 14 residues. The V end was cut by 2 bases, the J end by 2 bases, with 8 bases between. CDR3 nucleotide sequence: TGTGCCAGCAGTTACCGCGGAATCACAGATACGCAGTATTTT. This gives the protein CASSYRGITDTQYF.

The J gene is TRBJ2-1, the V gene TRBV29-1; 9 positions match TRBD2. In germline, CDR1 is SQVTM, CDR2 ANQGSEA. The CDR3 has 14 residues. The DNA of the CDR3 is TGCTGTGTTGGGACGACTAGCGGCTACAATGAGCAGTTCTTC. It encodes CCVGTTSGYNEQFF.

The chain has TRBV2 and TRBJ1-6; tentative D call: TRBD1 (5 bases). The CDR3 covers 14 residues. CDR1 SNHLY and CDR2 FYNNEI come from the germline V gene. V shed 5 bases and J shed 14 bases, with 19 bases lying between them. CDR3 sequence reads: CASSSGTDIRSLHF. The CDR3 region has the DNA TGTGCCAGCAGTTCCGGGACTGATATTCGATCCCTCCACTTT.

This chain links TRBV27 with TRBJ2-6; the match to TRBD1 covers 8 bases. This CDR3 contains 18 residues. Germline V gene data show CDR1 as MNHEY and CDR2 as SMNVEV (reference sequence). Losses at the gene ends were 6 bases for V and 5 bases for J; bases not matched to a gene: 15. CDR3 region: CASRDSDREGPRANVLTF. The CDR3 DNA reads TGTGCCAGCAGAGACTCGGACAGGGAAGGCCCCAGGGCCAACGTCCTGACTTTC. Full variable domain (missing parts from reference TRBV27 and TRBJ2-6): EAQVTQNPRYLITVTGKKLTVTCSQNMNHEYMSWYRQDPGLGLRQIYYSMNVEVTDKGDVPEGYKVSRKEKRNFPLILESPSPNQTSLYFCASRDSDREGPRANVLTFGAGSRLTVL.

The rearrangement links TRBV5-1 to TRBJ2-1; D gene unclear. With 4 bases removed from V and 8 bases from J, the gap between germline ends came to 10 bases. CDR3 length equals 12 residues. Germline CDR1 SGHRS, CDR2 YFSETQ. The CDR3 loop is CASSQQSDEQFF. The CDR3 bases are TGCGCCAGCAGCCAACAATCCGATGAGCAGTTCTTC.

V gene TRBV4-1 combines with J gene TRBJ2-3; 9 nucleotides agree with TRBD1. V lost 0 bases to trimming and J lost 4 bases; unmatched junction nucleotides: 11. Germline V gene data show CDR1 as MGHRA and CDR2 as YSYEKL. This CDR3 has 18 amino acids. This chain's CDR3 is CASSQDGGGTGSPDTQYF. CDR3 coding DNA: TGCGCCAGCAGCCAAGACGGTGGCGGGACAGGGAGTCCAGATACGCAGTATTTT.

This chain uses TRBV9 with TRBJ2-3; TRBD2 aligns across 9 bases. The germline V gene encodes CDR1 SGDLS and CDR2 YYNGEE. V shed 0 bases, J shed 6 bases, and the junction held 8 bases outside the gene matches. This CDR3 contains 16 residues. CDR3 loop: CASSVGGGGAADTQYF. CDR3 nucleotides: TGTGCCAGCAGCGTAGGGGGCGGGGGGGCCGCGGATACGCAGTATTTT.

Written as DNA, the CDR3 is TGTGCCAGCAGTTACGTTGAGGGCACAGATACGCAGTATTTT. Translated: CASSYVEGTDTQYF. This chain links TRBV6-5 with TRBJ2-3; D is undetermined. CDR1 MNHEY and CDR2 SVGAGI come from the germline V gene. CDR3 length: 14 amino acids. With 2 bases removed from V and 1 base from J, the gap between germline ends came to 7 bases.

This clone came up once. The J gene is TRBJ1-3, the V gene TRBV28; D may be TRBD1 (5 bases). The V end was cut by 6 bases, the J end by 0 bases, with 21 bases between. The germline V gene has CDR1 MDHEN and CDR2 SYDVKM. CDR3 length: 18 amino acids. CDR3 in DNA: TGTGCCAGCAGGGGAAGACTAGCCGGACATCTCTCTGGAAACACCATATATTTT. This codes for CASRGRLAGHLSGNTIYF.

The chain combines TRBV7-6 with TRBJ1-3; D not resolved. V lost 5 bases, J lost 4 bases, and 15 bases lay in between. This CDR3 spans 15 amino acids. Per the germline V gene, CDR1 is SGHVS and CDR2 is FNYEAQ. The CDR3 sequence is CASSRGGSFGNTIYF. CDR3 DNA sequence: TGTGCCAGCAGCCGAGGTGGGAGCTTCGGAAACACCATATATTTT.

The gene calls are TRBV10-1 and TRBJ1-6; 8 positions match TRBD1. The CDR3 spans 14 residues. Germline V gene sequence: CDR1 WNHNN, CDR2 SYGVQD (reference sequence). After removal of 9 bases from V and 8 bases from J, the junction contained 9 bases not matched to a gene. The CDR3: CARGGQGSDSPLHF. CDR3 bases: TGCGCCAGAGGAGGACAGGGATCTGATTCACCCCTCCACTTT.

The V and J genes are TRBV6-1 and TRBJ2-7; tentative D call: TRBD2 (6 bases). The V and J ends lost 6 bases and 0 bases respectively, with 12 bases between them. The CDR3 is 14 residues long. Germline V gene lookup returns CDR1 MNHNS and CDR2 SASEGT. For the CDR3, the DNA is TGTGCCAGCAGGCCCCGGGACTCCTCCTACGAGCAGTACTTC. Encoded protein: CASRPRDSSYEQYF.

The CDR3 region has the DNA TGTGCCAGCAGCCTAGGATCCTACGAGCAGTACTTC. Protein: CASSLGSYEQYF. The V gene is TRBV6-6, the J gene TRBJ2-7; D is undetermined. V was clipped by 6 bases and J by 1 base, with 7 bases between them. The length of the CDR3 is 12 residues. The germline gives CDR1 MNHNY, CDR2 SVGAGI (reference sequence).

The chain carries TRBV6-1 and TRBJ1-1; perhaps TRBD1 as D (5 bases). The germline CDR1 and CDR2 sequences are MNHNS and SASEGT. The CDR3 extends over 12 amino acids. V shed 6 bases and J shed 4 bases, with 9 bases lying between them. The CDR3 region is CASRLGGTEAFF. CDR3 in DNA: TGTGCCAGCAGACTGGGGGGCACTGAAGCTTTCTTT.

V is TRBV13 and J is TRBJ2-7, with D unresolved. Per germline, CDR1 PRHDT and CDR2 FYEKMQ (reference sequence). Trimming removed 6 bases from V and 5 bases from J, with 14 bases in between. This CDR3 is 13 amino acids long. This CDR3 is CASSFGGRHEQYF. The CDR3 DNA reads TGTGCCAGCAGTTTTGGCGGAAGACACGAGCAGTACTTC.

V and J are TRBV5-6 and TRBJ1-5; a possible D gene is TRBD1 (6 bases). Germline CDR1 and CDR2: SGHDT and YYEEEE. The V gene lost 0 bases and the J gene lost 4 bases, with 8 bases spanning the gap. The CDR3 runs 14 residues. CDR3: CASSLGGHNQPQHF. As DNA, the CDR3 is TGTGCCAGCAGCTTGGGGGGGCATAATCAGCCCCAGCATTTT.

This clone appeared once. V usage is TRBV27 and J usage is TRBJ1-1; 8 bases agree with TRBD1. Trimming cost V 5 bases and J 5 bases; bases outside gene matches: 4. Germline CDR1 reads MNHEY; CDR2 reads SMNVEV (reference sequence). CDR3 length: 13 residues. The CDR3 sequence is CASSGQGRTEAFF. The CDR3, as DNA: TGTGCCAGCAGTGGACAGGGAAGGACTGAAGCTTTCTTT.

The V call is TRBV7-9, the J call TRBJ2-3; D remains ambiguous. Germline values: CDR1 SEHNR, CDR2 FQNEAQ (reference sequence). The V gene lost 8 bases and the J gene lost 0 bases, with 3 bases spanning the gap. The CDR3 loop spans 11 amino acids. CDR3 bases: TGTGCCAGCGAGAGCACAGATACGCAGTATTTT. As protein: CASESTDTQYF.

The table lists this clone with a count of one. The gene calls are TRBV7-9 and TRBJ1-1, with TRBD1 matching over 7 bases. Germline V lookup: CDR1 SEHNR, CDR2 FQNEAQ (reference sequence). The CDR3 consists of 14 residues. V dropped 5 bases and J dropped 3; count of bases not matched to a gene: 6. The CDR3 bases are TGTGCCAGCAGCCCGACAGGGCCGGACACTGAAGCTTTCTTT. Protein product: CASSPTGPDTEAFF.

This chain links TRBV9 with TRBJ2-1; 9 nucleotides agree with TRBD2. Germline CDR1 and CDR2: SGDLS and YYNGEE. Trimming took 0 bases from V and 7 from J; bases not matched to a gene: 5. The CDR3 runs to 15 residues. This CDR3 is CASSVGTSVGNEQFF. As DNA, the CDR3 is TGTGCCAGCAGCGTAGGGACTAGCGTAGGGAATGAGCAGTTCTTC.

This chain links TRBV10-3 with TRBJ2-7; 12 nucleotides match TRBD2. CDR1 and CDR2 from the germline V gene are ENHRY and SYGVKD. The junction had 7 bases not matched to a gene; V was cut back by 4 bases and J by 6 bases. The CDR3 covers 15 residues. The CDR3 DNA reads TGTGCCATCAGTGCTCTAGCGGGAGGGGTCCGCGAGCAGTACTTC. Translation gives CAISALAGGVREQYF.

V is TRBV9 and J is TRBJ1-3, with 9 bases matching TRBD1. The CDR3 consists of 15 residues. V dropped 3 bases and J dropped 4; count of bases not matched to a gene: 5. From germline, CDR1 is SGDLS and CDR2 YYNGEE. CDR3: CASSADRGTGNTIYF. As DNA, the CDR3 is TGTGCCAGCAGCGCCGACAGGGGGACCGGAAACACCATATATTTT.

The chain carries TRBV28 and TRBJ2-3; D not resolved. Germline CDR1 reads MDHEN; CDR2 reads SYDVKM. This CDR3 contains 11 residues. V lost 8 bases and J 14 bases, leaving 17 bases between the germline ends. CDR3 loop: CASLQALQLYF. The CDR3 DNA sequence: TGTGCCAGCCTGCAGGCCCTTCAACTGTATTTT.

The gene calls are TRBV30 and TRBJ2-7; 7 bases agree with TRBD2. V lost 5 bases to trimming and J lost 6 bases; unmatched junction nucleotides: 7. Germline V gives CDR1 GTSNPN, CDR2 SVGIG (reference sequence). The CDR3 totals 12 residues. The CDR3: CAWQISGGEQYF. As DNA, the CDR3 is TGTGCCTGGCAAATCTCGGGAGGCGAGCAGTACTTC.